This TCR beta chain originates from a study of PD-1 blockade in classical Hodgkin lymphoma. Study overall: A 3 mg/kg intravenous dose of nivolumab was received by patients every 2 weeks.

The study, taken as a whole, reports: TCR diversity in CD4+, not CD8+, cells rose significantly by C4D1. Reported findings placed baseline TCR diversity lower in newly diagnosed patients (compared with healthy donors).

V lost 6 bases and J lost 4, with 10 bases in between. The germline V gene has CDR1 MNHNY and CDR2 SVGAGI (reference sequence). The CDR3 consists of 12 residues. Only in-frame clones appear in the TCRdb table, and some are missing; sequencing was by immunoSEQ multiplex PCR. The table has about 150,000 clones, 78% seen once. As for this clone: Its matching antigen is unknown.

Each of the patients experienced relapse following autologous stem cell transplantation, and their brentuximab vedotin exposure differed. Best responses fell into complete response, partial response or progressive disease. The specimen was peripheral blood mononuclear cells (PBMCs), collected before the second cycle of nivolumab. The TCR sequence derives from a human donor with classical Hodgkin lymphoma. The V and J genes are TRBV6-6 and TRBJ2-7, with D unresolved. Here the CDR3 DNA reads TGTGCCAGCAGATTTTCCACTTACGAGCAGTACTTC. Translating it yields CASRFSTYEQYF.